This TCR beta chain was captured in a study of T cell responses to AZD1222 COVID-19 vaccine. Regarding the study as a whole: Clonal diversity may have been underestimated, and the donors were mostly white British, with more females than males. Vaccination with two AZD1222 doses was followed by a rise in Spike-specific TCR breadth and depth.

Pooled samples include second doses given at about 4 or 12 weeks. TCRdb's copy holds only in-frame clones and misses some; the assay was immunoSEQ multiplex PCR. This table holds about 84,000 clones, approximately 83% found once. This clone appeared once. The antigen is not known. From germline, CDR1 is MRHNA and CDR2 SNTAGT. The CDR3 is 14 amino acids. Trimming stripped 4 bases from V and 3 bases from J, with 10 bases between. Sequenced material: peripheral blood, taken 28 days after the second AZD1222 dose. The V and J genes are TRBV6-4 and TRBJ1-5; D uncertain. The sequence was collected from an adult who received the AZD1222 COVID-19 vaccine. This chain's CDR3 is CASSVELINQPQHF. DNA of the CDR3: TGTGCCAGCAGTGTGGAGTTAATCAATCAGCCCCAGCATTTT.